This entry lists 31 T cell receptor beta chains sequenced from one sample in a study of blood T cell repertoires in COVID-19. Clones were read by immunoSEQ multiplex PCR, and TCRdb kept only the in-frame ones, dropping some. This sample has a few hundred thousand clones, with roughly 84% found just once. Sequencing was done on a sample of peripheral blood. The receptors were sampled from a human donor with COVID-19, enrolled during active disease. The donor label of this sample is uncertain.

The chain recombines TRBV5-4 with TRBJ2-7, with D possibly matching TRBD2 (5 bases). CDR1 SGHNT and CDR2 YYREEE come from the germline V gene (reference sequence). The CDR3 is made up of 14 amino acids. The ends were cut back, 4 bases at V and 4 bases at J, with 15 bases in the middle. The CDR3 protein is CASSPSARGYEQYF. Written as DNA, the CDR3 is TGTGCCAGCAGCCCGAGCGCCCGAGGGTACGAGCAGTACTTC.

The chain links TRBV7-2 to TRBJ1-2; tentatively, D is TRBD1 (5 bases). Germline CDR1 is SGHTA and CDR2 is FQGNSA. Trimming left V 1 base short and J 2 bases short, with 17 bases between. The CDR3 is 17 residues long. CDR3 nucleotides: TGTGCCAGCAGCTTAGGACCGGGGGGGGACCGAAACTATGGCTACACCTTC. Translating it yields CASSLGPGGDRNYGYTF.

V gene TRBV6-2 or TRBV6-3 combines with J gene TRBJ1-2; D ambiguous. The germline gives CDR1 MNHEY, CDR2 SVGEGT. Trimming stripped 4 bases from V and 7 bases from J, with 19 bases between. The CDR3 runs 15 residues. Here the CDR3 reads CASSSFDGVNPGYTF. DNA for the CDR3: TGTGCCAGCAGTTCGTTCGATGGAGTAAATCCTGGCTACACCTTC.

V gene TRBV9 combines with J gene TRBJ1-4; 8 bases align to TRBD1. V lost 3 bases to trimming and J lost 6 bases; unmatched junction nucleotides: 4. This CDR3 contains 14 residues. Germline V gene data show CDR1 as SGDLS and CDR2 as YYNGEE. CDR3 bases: TGTGCCAGCAGCGCGACAGGGGATGATGAAAAACTGTTTTTT. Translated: CASSATGDDEKLFF.

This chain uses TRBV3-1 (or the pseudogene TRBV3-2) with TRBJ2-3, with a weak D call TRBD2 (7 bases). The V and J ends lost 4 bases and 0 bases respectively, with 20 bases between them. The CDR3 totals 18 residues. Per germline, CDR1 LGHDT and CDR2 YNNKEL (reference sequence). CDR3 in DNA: TGTGCCAGCAGCCGAAGGCGCCCAGGGGAGGGGAGCACAGATACGCAGTATTTT. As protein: CASSRRRPGEGSTDTQYF.

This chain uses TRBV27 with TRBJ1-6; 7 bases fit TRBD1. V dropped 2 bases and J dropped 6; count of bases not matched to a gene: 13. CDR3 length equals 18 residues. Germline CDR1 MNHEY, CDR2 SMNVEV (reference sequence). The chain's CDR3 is CASSLQWQGVSRNSPLHF. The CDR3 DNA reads TGTGCCAGCAGTTTACAATGGCAGGGGGTATCTCGTAATTCACCCCTCCACTTT.

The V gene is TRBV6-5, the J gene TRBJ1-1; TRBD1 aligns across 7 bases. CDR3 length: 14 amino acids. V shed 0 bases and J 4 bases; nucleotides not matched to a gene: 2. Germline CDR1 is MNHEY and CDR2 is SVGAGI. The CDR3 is CASSYSDRFTEAFF. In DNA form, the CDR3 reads TGTGCCAGCAGTTACTCGGACAGGTTCACTGAAGCTTTCTTT.

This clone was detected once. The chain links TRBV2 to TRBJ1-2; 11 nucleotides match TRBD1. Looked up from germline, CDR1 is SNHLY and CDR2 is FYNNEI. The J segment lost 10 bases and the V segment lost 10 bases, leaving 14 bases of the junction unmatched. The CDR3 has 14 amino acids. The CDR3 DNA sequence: TGTGCCACCCAAACCGGGACAGGGGGATTTGTCTACACCTTC. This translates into CATQTGTGGFVYTF.

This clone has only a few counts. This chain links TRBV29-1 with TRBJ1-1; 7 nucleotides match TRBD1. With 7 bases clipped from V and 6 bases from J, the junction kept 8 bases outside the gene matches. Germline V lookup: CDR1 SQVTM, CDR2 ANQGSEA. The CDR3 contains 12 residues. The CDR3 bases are TGCAGCGCCAAGATCACAGGGGCTGAAGCTTTCTTT. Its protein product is CSAKITGAEAFF.

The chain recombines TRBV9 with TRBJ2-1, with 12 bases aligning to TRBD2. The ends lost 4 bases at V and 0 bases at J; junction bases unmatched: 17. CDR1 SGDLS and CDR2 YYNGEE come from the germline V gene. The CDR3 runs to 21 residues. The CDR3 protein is CASSFGLAGINPAFSYNEQFF. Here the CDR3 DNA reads TGTGCCAGCAGCTTCGGACTAGCGGGAATCAATCCGGCATTCTCCTACAATGAGCAGTTCTTC. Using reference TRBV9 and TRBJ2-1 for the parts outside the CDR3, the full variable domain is DSGVTQTPKHLITATGQRVTLRCSPRSGDLSVYWYQQSLDQGLQFLIQYYNGEERAKGNILERFSAQQFPDLHSELNLSSLELGDSALYFCASSFGLAGINPAFSYNEQFFGPGTRLTVL.

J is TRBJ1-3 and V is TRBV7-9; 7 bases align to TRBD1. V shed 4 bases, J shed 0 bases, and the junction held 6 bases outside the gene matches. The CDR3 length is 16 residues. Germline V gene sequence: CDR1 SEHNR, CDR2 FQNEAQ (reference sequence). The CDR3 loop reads CASSWTGETSGNTIYF. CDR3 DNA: TGTGCCAGCAGCTGGACAGGCGAAACCTCTGGAAACACCATATATTTT.

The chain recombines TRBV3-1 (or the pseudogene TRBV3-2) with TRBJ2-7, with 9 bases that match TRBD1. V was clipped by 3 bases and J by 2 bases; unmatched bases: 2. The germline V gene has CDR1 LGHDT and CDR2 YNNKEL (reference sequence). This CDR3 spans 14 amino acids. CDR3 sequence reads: CASSHTGGAYEQYF. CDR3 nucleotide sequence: TGTGCCAGCAGCCATACAGGGGGCGCCTACGAGCAGTACTTC.

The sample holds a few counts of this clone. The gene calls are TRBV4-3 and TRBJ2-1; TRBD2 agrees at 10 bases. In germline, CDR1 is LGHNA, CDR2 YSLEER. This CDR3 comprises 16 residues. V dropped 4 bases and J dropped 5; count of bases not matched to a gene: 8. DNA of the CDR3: TGCGCCAGCAGCCGCTCTTGGACTAGCGGAGACAATGAGCAGTTCTTC. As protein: CASSRSWTSGDNEQFF.

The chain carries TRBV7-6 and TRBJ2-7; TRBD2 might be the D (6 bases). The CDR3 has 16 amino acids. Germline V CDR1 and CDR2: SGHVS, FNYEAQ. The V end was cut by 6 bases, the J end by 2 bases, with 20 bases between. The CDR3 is CASSPLLGGGPYEQYF. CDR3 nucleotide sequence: TGTGCCAGCAGTCCCCTCCTCGGGGGAGGCCCCTACGAGCAGTACTTC. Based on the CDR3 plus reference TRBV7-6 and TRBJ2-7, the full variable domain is GAGVSQSPRYKVTKRGQDVALRCDPISGHVSLYWYRQALGQGPEFLTYFNYEAQQDKSGLPNDRFSAERPEGSISTLTIQRTEQRDSAMYRCASSPLLGGGPYEQYFGPGTRLTVT.

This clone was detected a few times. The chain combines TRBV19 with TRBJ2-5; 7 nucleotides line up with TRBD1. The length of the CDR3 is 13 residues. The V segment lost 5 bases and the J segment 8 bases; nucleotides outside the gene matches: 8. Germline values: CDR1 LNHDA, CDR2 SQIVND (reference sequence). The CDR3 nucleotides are TGTGCCAGTAGTGATACAGGGGTTGAAACCCAGTACTTC. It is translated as CASSDTGVETQYF.

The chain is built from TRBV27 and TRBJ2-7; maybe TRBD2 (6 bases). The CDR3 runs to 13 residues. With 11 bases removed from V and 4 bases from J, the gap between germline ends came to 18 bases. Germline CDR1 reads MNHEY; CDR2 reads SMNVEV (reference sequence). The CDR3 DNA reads TGTGCCGCCGGGGCGACGGGAGTTTACGAGCAGTACTTC. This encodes CAAGATGVYEQYF.

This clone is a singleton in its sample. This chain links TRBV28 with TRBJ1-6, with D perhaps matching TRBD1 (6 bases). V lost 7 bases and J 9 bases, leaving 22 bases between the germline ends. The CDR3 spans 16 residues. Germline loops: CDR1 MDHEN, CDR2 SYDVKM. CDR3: CASTPGAARVGSPLHF. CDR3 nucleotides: TGTGCCAGCACCCCAGGGGCCGCGAGGGTGGGTTCACCCCTCCACTTT. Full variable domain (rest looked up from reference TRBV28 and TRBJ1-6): DVKVTQSSRYLVKRTGEKVFLECVQDMDHENMFWYRQDPGLGLRLIYFSYDVKMKEKGDIPEGYSVSREKKERFSLILESASTNQTSMYLCASTPGAARVGSPLHFGNGTRLTVT.

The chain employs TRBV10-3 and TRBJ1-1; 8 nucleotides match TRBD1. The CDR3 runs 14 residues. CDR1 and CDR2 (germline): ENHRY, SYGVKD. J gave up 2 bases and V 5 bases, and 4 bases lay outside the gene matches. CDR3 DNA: TGTGCCATCAGTACCGGACAGGGAAACACTGAAGCTTTCTTT. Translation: CAISTGQGNTEAFF.

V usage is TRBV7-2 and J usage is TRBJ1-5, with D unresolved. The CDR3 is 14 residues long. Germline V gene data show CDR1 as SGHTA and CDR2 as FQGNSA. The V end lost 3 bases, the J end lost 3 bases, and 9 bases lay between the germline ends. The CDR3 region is CASSLVDFNQPQHF. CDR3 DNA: TGTGCCAGCAGCTTGGTTGACTTCAATCAGCCCCAGCATTTT.

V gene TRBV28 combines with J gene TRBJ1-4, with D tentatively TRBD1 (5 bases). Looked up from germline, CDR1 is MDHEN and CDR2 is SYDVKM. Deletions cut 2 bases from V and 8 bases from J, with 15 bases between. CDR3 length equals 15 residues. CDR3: CASSLVGTGDEKLFF. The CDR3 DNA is TGTGCCAGCAGTTTAGTCGGGACTGGGGACGAAAAACTGTTTTTT.

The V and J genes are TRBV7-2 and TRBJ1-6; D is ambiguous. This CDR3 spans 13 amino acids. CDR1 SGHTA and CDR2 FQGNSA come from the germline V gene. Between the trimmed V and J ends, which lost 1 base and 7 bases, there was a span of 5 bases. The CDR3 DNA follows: TGTGCCAGCAGCTTAGTCGAGAATTCACCCCTCCACTTT. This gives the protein CASSLVENSPLHF.

The CDR3 coding sequence is TGTGCCTGGAGATGGGGGACTTTGCAGTTCTTC. This translates into CAWRWGTLQFF. The chain joins TRBV30 to TRBJ2-1; a weak D match, TRBD2 (6 bases). The V gene's germline CDR1 is GTSNPN and CDR2 SVGIG (reference sequence). There are 11 residues in the CDR3. V was cut by 3 bases and J by 12 bases, with 12 bases left in between.

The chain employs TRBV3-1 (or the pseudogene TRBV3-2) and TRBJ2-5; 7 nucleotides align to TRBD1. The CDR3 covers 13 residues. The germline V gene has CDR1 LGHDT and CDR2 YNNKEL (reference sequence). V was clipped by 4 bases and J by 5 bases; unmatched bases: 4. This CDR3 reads CASSPTGLETQYF. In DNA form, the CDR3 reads TGTGCCAGCAGCCCGACAGGGTTGGAGACCCAGTACTTC.

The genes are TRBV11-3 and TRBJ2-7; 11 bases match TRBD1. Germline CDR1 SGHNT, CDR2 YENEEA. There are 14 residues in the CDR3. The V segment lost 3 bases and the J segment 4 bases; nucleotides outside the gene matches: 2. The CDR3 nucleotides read TGTGCCAGCAGCTTGGGACAGGGGGAATACGAGCAGTACTTC. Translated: CASSLGQGEYEQYF.

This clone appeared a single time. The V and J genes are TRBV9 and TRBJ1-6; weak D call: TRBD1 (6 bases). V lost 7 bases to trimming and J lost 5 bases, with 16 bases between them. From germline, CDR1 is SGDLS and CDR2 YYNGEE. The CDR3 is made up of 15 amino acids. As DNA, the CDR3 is TGTGCCAGCGCTACTAGGACAGATAATAATTCACCCCTCCACTTT. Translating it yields CASATRTDNNSPLHF.

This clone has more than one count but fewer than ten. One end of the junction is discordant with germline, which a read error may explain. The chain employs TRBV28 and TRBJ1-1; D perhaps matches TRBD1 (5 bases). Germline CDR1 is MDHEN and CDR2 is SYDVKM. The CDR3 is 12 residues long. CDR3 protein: CASGSEGRVYDF. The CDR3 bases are TGTGCCAGCGGCTCGGAGGGGCGCGTTTACGATTTT.

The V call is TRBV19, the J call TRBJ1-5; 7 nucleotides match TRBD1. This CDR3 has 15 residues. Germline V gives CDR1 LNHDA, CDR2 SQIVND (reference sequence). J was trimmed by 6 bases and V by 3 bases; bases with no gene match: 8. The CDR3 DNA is TGTGCCAGTAGTATGCGGGGACAGTTCGGTCAGCCCCAGCATTTT. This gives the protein CASSMRGQFGQPQHF.

CDR3 protein: CAWSPGTGTYEQYF. CDR3 DNA sequence: TGTGCCTGGAGTCCCGGGACAGGGACCTACGAGCAGTACTTC. The rearrangement links TRBV30 to TRBJ2-7; 9 bases fit TRBD1. V was pared by 2 bases and J by 2 bases, with 4 bases of the junction left unmatched. The CDR3 totals 14 residues. Germline loops: CDR1 GTSNPN, CDR2 SVGIG (reference sequence).

CDR3 in DNA: TGTGCCAGCAGCCAAGAGTGGACAGGAGTTCCCTATGGCTACACCTTC. Translating gives CASSQEWTGVPYGYTF. This sequence joins TRBV3-1 (or the pseudogene TRBV3-2) and TRBJ1-2, with 7 bases identical to TRBD1. V shed 0 bases and J 4 bases; nucleotides not matched to a gene: 8. The CDR3 sequence is 16 residues long. Germline V gives CDR1 LGHDT, CDR2 YNNKEL (reference sequence).

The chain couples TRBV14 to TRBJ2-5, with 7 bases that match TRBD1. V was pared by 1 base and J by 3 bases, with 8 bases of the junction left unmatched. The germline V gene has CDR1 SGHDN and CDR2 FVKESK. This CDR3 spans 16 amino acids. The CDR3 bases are TGTGCCAGCAGCCAAGGCGTCGCCGGGACAGAAGAGACCCAGTACTTC. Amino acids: CASSQGVAGTEETQYF.

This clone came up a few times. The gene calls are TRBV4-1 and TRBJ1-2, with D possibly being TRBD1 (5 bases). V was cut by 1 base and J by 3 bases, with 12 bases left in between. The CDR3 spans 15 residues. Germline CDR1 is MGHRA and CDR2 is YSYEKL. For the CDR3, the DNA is TGCGCCAGCAGCCAAGGATGGGGGGATGACTATGGCTACACCTTC. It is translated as CASSQGWGDDYGYTF.